This T cell receptor (beta chain) was documented in a study of beta chain features in type 1 diabetes. General study points: TCRB CDR3s from Type 1 diabetes patients were moderately but significantly shorter in all four CD4+ subsets.

This clone was detected only a few times. What it binds is unknown. The authors reverse transcribed all of the isolated RNA, so sequencing captured expressed TCRB transcripts. The protocol was immunoSEQ multiplex PCR, while the TCRdb copy is restricted to in-frame clones and leaves out a portion. The sample holds over 300,000 clones, about a tenth seen once. Trimming stripped 4 bases from V and 4 bases from J, with 10 bases between. This CDR3 has 13 amino acids. Germline assignment: CDR1 SGDLS and CDR2 YYNGEE. This chain joins TRBV9 and TRBJ2-3, with D perhaps matching TRBD1 or TRBD2 (5 bases each). The sample consisted of central memory CD4+ T cells from blood. This sequence was found in a man aged 25-45 years with type 1 diabetes. For the CDR3, the DNA is TGTGCCAGCAGCCAGCAGGGAGCAGATACGCAGTATTTT. It codes for CASSQQGADTQYF.